This T cell receptor beta chain was recovered during a study of blood T cell repertoires in COVID-19. Study overall: Sample material is recorded as cDNA or gDNA derived from T cells, B-cell-depleted T cells, or PBMCs.

The V gene end was trimmed by 8 bases and the J gene end by 6 bases; junction bases not matched to a gene: 6. Looked up from germline, CDR1 is MGHDK and CDR2 is SYGVNS. The CDR3 has 13 amino acids. Participants spanned ages about 18 to 89 years and resided in 24 US areas. Participants were placed into cohorts based on the clinical history they reported. Either two negative PCRs, clearance, or symptom resolution qualified Cohort 3 donors as recovered. Sequencing used immunoSEQ multiplex PCR; TCRdb keeps in-frame clones, though not all of them. This sample carries about 160,000 clones, more than 75% of them seen once, and the ten largest clones take 4.5% to 7.5%.

This TCR came from a man aged 40-50 years who had recovered from COVID-19. This chain links TRBV25-1 with TRBJ2-3; 9 positions match TRBD1. The sequenced sample consisted of PBMCs or T cells enriched from blood (not recorded which). In DNA form, the CDR3 reads TGTGCCAGCGGGGGGACAGGGTTCGATACGCAGTATTTT. It codes for CASGGTGFDTQYF.